This TCR beta chain stems from a study of blood T cell repertoires in COVID-19. At the level of the study: Acute and convalescent COVID-19 samples came from the United States, Italy and Spain.

With V trimmed by 6 bases and J by 0 bases, 7 bases remained unmatched. Germline CDR1 is LNHDA and CDR2 is SQIVND (reference sequence). The CDR3 contains 16 residues. This table comes from immunoSEQ multiplex PCR, and its TCRdb copy is limited to in-frame clones, with some not included. The sample lists 70,000 or so clones, more than 75% seen once, with 11% in the top ten. The sequence derives from a man between 65 and 85 years old with active or convalescent COVID-19. Material: peripheral blood. This chain joins TRBV19 and TRBJ1-3, with 8 nucleotides matching TRBD1. The CDR3 loop reads CASRVTGGISGNTIYF. As DNA, the CDR3 is TGTGCCAGTAGGGTTACAGGGGGTATCTCTGGAAACACCATATATTTT.